This T cell receptor (beta chain) was retrieved from a study of T cell repertoires in cytomegalovirus infection. The CDR3 runs to 17 residues. Germline CDR1 is SGHAT and CDR2 is FQNNGV. The J segment lost 6 bases and the V segment lost 5 bases, leaving 18 bases of the junction unmatched. As for this clonotype: Its antigen is not identified.

MiXCR, run by TCRdb on the reads, gives a single entry per CDR3 protein. The sample lists approximately 260,000 distinct CDR3 sequences, about a sixth occurring once. Findings of the study overall: HLA-C-restricted TCR beta clonotypes specific for CMV led the ex vivo response.

This receptor was obtained from a human donor in good health (CMV status not recorded). Some clones in this sample may be carry-over from other donors' samples. The sequenced material came from CD8+ T cells from PBMCs. The chain joins TRBV11-2 to TRBJ2-7; 8 bases map to TRBD1. The CDR3 sequence is CASSLPSGEDRDGEQYF. CDR3 nucleotides: TGTGCCAGCAGCCTTCCATCTGGGGAGGACAGGGACGGCGAGCAGTACTTC.